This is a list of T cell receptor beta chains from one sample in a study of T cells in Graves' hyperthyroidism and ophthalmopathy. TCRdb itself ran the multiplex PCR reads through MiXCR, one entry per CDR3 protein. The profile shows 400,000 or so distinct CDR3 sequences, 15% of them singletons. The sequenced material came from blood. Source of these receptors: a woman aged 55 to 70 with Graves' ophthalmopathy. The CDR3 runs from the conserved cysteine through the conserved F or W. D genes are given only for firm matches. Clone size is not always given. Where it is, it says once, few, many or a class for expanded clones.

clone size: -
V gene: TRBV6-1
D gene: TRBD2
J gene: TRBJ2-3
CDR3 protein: CASRPGGSADTQYF
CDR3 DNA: TGTGCCAGCAGACCCGGCGGGAGCGCAGATACGCAGTATTTT

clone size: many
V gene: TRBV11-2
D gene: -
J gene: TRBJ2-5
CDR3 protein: CASSIDRSMTQYF
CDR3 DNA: TGTGCCAGCAGCATCGACAGGTCAATGACCCAGTACTTC

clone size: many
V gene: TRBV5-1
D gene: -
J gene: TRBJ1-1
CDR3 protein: CASSLGQTANTEAFF
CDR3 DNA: TGCGCCAGCAGCTTGGGGCAGACAGCGAACACTGAAGCTTTCTTT

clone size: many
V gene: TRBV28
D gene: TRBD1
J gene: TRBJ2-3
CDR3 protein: CASSSYRGVTDTQYF
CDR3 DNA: TGTGCCAGCAGTTCGTACAGGGGGGTCACAGATACGCAGTATTTT

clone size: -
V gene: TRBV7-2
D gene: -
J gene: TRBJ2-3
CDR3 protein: CASSLAGTPGTDTQYF
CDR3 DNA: TGTGCCAGCAGCTTAGCCGGGACCCCCGGCACAGATACGCAGTATTTT

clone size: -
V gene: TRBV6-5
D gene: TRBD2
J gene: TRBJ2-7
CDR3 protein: CASSYVAGAPYEQYF
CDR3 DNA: TGTGCCAGCAGTTACGTAGCGGGAGCACCCTACGAGCAGTACTTC

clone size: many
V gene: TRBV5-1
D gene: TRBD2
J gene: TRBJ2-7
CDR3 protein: CASSPRRTSVIYEQYF
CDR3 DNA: TGCGCCAGCAGCCCGAGAAGGACTAGCGTCATCTACGAGCAGTACTTC

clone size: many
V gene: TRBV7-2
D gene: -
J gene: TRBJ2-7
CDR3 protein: CASSLEATSYEQYF
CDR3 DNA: TGTGCCAGCAGCCTCGAGGCTACTTCCTACGAGCAGTACTTC

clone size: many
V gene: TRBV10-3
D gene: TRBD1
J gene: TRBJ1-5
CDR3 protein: CAISEGTVNQPQHF
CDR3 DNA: TGTGCCATCAGCGAAGGGACAGTCAATCAGCCCCAGCATTTT

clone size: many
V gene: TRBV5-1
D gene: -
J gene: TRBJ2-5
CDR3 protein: CASSLEGGGETQYF
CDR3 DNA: TGCGCCAGCAGCTTGGAGGGCGGCGGAGAGACCCAGTACTTC

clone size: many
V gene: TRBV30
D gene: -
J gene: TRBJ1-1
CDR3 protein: CAWSGQGNTEAFF
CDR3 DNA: TGTGCCTGGAGTGGGCAGGGGAACACTGAAGCTTTCTTT

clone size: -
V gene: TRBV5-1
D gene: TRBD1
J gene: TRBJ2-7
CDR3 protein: CASSFALRSDRGPSYEQYF
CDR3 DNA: TGCGCCAGCAGCTTCGCTTTGAGGTCCGACAGGGGGCCCTCCTACGAGCAGTACTTC

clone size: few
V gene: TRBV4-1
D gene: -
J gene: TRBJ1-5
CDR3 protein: CASSQESHQPQHF
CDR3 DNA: TGCGCCAGCAGCCAAGAGAGCCATCAGCCCCAGCATTTT

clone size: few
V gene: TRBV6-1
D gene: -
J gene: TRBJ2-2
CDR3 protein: CASRKASGELFF
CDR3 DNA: TGTGCCAGCCGCAAGGCATCCGGGGAGCTGTTTTTT

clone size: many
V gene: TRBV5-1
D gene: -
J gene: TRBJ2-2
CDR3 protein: CASSFEGPGELFF
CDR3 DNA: TGCGCCAGCAGCTTCGAGGGCCCCGGGGAGCTGTTTTTT

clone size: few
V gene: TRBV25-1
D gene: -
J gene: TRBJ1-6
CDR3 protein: CASSELGQGGSPLHF
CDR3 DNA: TGTGCCAGCAGTGAATTGGGCCAGGGTGGTTCACCCCTCCACTTT

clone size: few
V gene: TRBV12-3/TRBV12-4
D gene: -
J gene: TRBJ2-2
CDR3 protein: CASSQTTGLFF
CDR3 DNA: TGTGCCAGCAGCCAGACCACAGGCCTGTTTTTT

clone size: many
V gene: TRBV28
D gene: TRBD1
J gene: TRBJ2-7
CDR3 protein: CASRADRVWEEQYF
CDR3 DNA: TGTGCCAGCAGAGCGGACAGGGTCTGGGAAGAGCAGTACTTC

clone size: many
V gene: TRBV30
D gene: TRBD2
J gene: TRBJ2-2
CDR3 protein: CAWTRTAGGRLGTGELFF
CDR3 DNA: TGTGCCTGGACCCGTACGGCGGGAGGACGATTAGGTACCGGGGAGCTGTTTTTT

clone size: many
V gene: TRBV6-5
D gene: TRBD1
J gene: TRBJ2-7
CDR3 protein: CASSYSTGWAYEQYF
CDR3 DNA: TGTGCCAGCAGTTACTCGACAGGGTGGGCCTACGAGCAGTACTTC

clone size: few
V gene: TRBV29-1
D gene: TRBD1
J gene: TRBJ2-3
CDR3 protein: CSVSRGPGDTQYF
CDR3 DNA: TGCAGCGTTTCCAGGGGGCCAGGAGATACGCAGTATTTT

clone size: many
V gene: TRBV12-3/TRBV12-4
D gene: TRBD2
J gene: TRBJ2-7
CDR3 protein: CASSPDSGSTYEQYF
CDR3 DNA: TGTGCCAGCAGCCCCGACAGCGGGAGCACCTACGAGCAGTACTTC

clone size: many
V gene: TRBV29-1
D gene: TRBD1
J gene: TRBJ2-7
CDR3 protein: CSVYRGHEQYF
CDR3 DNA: TGCAGCGTCTACAGGGGCCACGAGCAGTACTTC

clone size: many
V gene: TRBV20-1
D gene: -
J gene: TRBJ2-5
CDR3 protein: CSASWGQLQETQYF
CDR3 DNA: TGCAGTGCTAGTTGGGGGCAGCTCCAAGAGACCCAGTACTTC

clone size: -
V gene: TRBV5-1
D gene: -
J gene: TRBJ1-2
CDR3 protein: CASSLVTGDGSGYTF
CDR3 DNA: TGCGCCAGCAGCTTGGTTACCGGGGACGGCAGCGGCTACACCTTC

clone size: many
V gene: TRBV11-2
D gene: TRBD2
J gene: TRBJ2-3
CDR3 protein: CASRGTSFLNTQYF
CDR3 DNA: TGTGCCAGCAGGGGGACTAGTTTCCTGAATACGCAGTATTTT

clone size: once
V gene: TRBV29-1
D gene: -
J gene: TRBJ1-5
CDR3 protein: CSVEAGNNQPQHF
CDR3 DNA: TGCAGCGTTGAGGCAGGGAACAATCAGCCCCAGCATTTT

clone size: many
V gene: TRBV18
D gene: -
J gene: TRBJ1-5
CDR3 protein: CASSSDGGSNQPQHF
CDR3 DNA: TGTGCCAGCTCATCGGACGGGGGTTCCAATCAGCCCCAGCATTTT

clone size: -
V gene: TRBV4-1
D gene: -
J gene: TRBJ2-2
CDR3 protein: CASSPMDTGELFF
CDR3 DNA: TGCGCCAGCAGCCCTATGGACACCGGGGAGCTGTTTTTT

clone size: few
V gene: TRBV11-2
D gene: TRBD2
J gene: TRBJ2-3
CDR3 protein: CASSFGLWERGMDTQYF
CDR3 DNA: TGTGCCAGCAGCTTCGGGTTGTGGGAGCGGGGGATGGATACGCAGTATTTT

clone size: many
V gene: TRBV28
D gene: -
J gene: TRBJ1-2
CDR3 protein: CASTLGGTPYGYTF
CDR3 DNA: TGTGCCAGCACCCTGGGGGGGACACCATATGGCTACACCTTC

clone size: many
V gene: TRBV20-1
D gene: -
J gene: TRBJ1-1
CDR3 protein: CSAADTTEAFF
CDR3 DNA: TGCAGTGCCGCAGATACCACTGAAGCTTTCTTT

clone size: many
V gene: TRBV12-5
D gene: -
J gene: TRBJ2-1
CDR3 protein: CASGLVLDGTGVNEQFF
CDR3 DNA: TGTGCTAGTGGTTTGGTACTAGATGGTACTGGTGTCAATGAGCAGTTCTTC

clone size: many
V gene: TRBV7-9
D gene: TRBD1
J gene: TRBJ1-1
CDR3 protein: CASSPGGSMNTEAFF
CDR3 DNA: TGTGCCAGCAGCCCAGGGGGTTCAATGAACACTGAAGCTTTCTTT